This T cell receptor beta chain was obtained from a study of control samples from healthy donors and cancer patients. Generated by immunoSEQ multiplex PCR, the TCRdb table keeps only in-frame clones and is missing some. The sample holds over 10,000 clones, about 92% seen once. The CDR3 sequence is 11 residues long. Germline V CDR1 and CDR2: SEHNR, FQNEAQ (reference sequence). V was pared by 6 bases and J by 7 bases, with 9 bases between. The sequencing sample was made of PBMCs. This clonotype was obtained from a man of 80 years or more with lung cancer. The chain links TRBV7-9 to TRBJ1-2; D is ambiguous. The CDR3 sequence is CASRSEGGYTF. In DNA, the CDR3 is TGTGCCAGCAGGAGCGAGGGTGGCTACACCTTC.